This T cell receptor (beta chain) was documented in a study of cytomegalovirus exposure and HLA in healthy donors. General study points: It was found in a later analysis that first-cohort TCR clusters tended to co-occur in the 130 or so validation repertoires. According to the study, roughly 160 TCR beta chains were cytomegalovirus-associated. Reported performance of the classifier showed diagnosis of cytomegalovirus status with high specificity and sensitivity. Most TCR sequences showed up rarely, but some public TCRs showed up in many donors.

Clones were sequenced by immunoSEQ multiplex PCR, and TCRdb holds only the in-frame ones, with some missing. The table lists tens of thousands of clones, more than 85% of them singletons. V lost 4 bases, J lost 6 bases, and 15 bases lay in between. Germline V gene lookup returns CDR1 SQVTM and CDR2 ANQGSEA. The CDR3 spans 14 residues. About this clone itself: The antigen is undetermined.

Sequencing was performed on PBMCs. This chain uses TRBV29-1 with TRBJ2-2; a possible D gene is TRBD1 (6 bases). This clonotype was obtained from a young man in good health and CMV-seronegative. CDR3 protein: CSVGQGSYSGELFF. Written as DNA, the CDR3 is TGCAGCGTTGGCCAGGGGTCGTATTCCGGGGAGCTGTTTTTT.